This passage covers 5 T cell receptor beta chains from one sample sequenced in a study of T cells in Graves' hyperthyroidism and ophthalmopathy. Amplification of TCR beta CDR3 regions used RNA as the template. The TCR CDR3 was amplified in a first-round RT-PCR using the HTBI primer set. In TCRdb, the multiplex PCR reads were re-called with MiXCR into one record per CDR3 protein. The table shows about 580,000 distinct CDR3 sequences, with more than 11% occurring only once. Sequencing used blood. The receptors originated from a woman younger than 45 with Graves' hyperthyroidism that later progressed to Graves' ophthalmopathy.

V is TRBV3-1 and J is TRBJ2-2, with D perhaps TRBD1 or TRBD2 (5 bases each). V gave up 2 bases and J gave up 3 bases, with 16 bases separating them. The germline V gene encodes CDR1 LGHDT and CDR2 YNNKEL (reference sequence). The CDR3 extends over 17 amino acids. The CDR3: CASSQILGRIHTGELFF. CDR3 coding DNA: TGTGCCAGCAGCCAAATCCTGGGACGGATTCACACCGGGGAGCTGTTTTTT.

Note on this clonotype: One base away lies a much larger clone, so this may be a sequencing read error. CDR3 sequence: CASSLAPGSPYGQYF. The CDR3 coding sequence is TGTGCCAGCAGCTTAGCTCCGGGGAGCCCCTACGGGCAGTACTTC. The rearrangement uses TRBV7-8 and TRBJ2-7; D may be TRBD2 (5 bases). The germline V gene encodes CDR1 SGHVS and CDR2 FQNEAQ. This CDR3 region has 15 residues.

This clonotype was seen at least ten times. The V gene is TRBV30, the J gene TRBJ1-1; no reliable D call. In germline, CDR1 is GTSNPN, CDR2 SVGIG (reference sequence). Trimming stripped 2 bases from V and 6 bases from J, with 7 bases between. This CDR3 spans 11 amino acids. The chain's CDR3 is CAWSLSAEAFF. CDR3 nucleotide sequence: TGTGCCTGGAGTTTATCGGCTGAAGCTTTCTTT.

This clonotype was seen repeatedly, ten times or more. The chain has TRBV19 and TRBJ1-1, with no clear D. CDR3 length equals 13 residues. The ends were cut back, 3 bases at V and 0 bases at J, with 5 bases in the middle. Germline CDR1 reads LNHDA; CDR2 reads SQIVND (reference sequence). The CDR3 protein is CASSMSVNTEAFF. Here the CDR3 DNA reads TGTGCCAGTAGTATGTCTGTGAACACTGAAGCTTTCTTT.

This clonotype showed up many times. V and J are TRBV7-8 and TRBJ1-5, with D unclear. The germline gives CDR1 SGHVS, CDR2 FQNEAQ. This CDR3 comprises 15 residues. The V end was cut by 1 base, the J end by 4 bases, with 11 bases between. CDR3 region: CASSLEVDRNQPQHF. For the CDR3, the DNA is TGTGCCAGCAGCTTAGAAGTCGATCGGAATCAGCCCCAGCATTTT.